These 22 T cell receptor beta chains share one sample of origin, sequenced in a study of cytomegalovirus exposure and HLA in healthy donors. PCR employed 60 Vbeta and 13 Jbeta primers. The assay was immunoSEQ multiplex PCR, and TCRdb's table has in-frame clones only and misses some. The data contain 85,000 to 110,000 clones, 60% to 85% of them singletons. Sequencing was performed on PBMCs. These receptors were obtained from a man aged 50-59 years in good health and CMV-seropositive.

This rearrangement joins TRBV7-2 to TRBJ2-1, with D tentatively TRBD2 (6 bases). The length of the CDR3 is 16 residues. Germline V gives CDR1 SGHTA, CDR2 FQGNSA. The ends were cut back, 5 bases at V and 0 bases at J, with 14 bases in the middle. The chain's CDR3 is CASSTSGRSSYNEQFF. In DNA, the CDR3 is TGTGCCAGCAGCACCTCTGGGAGGAGCTCCTACAATGAGCAGTTCTTC.

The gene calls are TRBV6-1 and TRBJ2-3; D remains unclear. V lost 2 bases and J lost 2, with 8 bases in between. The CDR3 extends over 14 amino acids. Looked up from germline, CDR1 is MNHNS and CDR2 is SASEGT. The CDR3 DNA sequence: TGTGCCAGCAGTGAAACCACAGTCACAGATACGCAGTATTTT. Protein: CASSETTVTDTQYF.

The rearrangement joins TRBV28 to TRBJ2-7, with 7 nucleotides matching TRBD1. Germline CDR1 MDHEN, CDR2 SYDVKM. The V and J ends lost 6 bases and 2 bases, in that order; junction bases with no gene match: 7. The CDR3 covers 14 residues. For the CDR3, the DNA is TGTGCCAGCAGCCCGACAGGGCCCACCTACGAGCAGTACTTC. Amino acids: CASSPTGPTYEQYF.

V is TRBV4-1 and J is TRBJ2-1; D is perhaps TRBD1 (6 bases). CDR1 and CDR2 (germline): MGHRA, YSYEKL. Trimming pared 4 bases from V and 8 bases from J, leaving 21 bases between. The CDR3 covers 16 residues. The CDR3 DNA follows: TGCGCCAGCAGCCGCCAACCGGACAGTCGGGGAGATGAGCAGTTCTTC. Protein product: CASSRQPDSRGDEQFF.

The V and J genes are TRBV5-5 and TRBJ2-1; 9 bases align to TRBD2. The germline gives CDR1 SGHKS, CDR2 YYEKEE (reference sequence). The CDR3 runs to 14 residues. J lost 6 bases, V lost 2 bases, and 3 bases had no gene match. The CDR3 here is CASSFRGRANEQFF. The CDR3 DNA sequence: TGTGCCAGCAGCTTTCGCGGGAGGGCCAATGAGCAGTTCTTC.

The CDR3 is CASSLASSGGPYEQYF. CDR3 sequence (DNA): TGTGCCAGCAGCTTAGCCTCTAGCGGGGGCCCCTACGAGCAGTACTTC. The chain joins TRBV7-2 to TRBJ2-7, with 10 bases fitting TRBD2. Trimming cost V 0 bases and J 2 bases; bases outside gene matches: 4. CDR3 length: 16 amino acids. Germline values: CDR1 SGHTA, CDR2 FQGNSA.

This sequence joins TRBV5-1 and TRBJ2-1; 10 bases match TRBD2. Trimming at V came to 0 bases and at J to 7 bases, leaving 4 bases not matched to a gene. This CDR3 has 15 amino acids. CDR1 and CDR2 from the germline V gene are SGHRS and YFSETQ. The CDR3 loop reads CASSLVVAGGNEQFF. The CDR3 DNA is TGCGCCAGCAGCTTGGTAGTAGCGGGAGGAAATGAGCAGTTCTTC.

This chain's CDR3 is CATFSGSPVNEQFF. CDR3 bases: TGTGCCACCTTTAGCGGGAGCCCCGTCAATGAGCAGTTCTTC. The chain links TRBV6-5 to TRBJ2-1; 9 positions match TRBD2. Losses at the gene ends were 10 bases for V and 6 bases for J; bases not matched to a gene: 10. Germline V lookup: CDR1 MNHEY, CDR2 SVGAGI. The CDR3 length is 14 residues.

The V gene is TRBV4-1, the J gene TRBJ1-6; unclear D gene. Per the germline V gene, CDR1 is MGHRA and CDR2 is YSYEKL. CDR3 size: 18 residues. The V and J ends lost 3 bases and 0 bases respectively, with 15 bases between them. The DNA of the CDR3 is TGCGCCAGCAGCCAGGGCTTATCCGGGAGCTCCTATAATTCACCCCTCCACTTT. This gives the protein CASSQGLSGSSYNSPLHF.

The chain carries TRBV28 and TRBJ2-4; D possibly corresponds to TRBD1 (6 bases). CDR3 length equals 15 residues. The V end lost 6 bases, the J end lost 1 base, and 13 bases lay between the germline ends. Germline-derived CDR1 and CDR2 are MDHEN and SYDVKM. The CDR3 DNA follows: TGTGCCAGCAGCCAAGGGGGTCCTGCCAAAAACATTCAGTACTTC. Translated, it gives CASSQGGPAKNIQYF.

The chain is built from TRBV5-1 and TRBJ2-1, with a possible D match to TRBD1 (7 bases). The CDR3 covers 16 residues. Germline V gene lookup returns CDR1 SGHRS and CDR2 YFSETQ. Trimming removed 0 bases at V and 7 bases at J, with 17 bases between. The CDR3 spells CASSLEETAGGNEQFF. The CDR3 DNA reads TGCGCCAGCAGCTTGGAGGAGACGGCAGGGGGGAATGAGCAGTTCTTC.

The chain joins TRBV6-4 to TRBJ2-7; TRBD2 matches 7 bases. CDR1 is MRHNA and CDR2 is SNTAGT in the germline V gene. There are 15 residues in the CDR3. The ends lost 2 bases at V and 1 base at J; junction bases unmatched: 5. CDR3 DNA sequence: TGTGCCAGCAGTGACCGGCTAGCGGCTTCCTACGAGCAGTACTTC. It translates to CASSDRLAASYEQYF.

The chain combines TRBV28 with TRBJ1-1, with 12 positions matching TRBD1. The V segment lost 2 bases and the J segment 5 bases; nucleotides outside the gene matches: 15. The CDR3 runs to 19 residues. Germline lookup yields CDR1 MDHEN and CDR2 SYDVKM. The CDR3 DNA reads TGTGCCAGCAGTTTACGAACCTACCGGGACAGGGGGCGGTGGACTGAAGCTTTCTTT. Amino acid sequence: CASSLRTYRDRGRWTEAFF.

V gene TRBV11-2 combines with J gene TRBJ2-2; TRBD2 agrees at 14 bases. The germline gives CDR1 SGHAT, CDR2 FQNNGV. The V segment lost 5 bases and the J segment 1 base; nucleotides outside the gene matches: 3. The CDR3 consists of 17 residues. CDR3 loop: CASSVGTSGRNTGELFF. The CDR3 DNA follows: TGTGCCAGCAGCGTCGGGACTAGCGGGAGGAACACCGGGGAGCTGTTTTTT.

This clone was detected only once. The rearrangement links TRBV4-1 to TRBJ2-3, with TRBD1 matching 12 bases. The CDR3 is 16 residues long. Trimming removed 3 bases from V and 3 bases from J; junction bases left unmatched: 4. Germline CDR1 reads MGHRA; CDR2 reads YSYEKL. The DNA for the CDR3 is TGCGCCAGCAGCCACATGGGACAGGGGGCAACAGATACGCAGTATTTT. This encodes CASSHMGQGATDTQYF.

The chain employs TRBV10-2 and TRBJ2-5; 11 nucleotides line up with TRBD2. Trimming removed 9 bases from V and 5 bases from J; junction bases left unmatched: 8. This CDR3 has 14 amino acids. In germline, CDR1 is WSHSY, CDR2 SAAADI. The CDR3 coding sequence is TGCGCCAGTGCACTAGCGGGAGTGCGGGAGACCCAGTACTTC. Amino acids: CASALAGVRETQYF.

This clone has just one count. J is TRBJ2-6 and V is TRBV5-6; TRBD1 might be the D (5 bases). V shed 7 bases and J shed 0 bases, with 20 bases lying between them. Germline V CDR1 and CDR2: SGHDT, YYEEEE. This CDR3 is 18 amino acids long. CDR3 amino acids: CASADILYPGSGANVLTF. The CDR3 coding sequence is TGTGCCAGCGCGGACATCCTCTATCCGGGCTCTGGGGCCAACGTCCTGACTTTC.

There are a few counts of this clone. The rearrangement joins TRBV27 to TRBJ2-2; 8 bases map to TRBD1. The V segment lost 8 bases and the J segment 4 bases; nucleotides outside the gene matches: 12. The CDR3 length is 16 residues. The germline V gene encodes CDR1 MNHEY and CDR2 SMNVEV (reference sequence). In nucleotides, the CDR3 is TGTGCCAGCGCACGCTCAGGGACAGGATCCACCGGGGAGCTGTTTTTT. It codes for CASARSGTGSTGELFF.

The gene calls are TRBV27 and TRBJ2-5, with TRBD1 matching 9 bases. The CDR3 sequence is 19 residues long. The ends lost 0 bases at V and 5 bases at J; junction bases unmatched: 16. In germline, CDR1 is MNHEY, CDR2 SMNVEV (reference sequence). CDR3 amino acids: CASSLSRPWDTGGMETQYF. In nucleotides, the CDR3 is TGTGCCAGCAGTTTATCGCGACCCTGGGATACAGGGGGCATGGAGACCCAGTACTTC.

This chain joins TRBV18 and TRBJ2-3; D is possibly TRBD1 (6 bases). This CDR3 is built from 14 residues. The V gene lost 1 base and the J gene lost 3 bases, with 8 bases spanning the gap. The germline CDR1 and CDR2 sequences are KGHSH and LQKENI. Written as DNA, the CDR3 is TGTGCCAGCTCACCACTACAGGGAACAGATACGCAGTATTTT. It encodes CASSPLQGTDTQYF. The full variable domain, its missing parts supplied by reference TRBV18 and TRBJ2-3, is NAGVMQNPRHLVRRRGQEARLRCSPMKGHSHVYWYRQLPEEGLKFMVYLQKENIIDESGMPKERFSAEFPKEGPSILRIQQVVRGDSAAYFCASSPLQGTDTQYFGPGTRLTVL.

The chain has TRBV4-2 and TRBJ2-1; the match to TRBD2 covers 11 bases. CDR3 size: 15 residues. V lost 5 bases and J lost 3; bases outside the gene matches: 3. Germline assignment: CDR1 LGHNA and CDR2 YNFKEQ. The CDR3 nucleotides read TGTGCCAGCAGCTCGGGACTAGCGGACTACAATGAGCAGTTCTTC. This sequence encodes CASSSGLADYNEQFF.

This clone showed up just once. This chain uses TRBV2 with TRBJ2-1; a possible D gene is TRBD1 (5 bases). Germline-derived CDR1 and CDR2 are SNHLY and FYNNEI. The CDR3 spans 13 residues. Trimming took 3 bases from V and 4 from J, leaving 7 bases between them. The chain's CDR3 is CASSEGQYNEQFF. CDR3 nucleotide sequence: TGTGCCAGCAGTGAGGGGCAGTACAATGAGCAGTTCTTC.